This TCR beta chain was recorded in a study of T cells after yellow fever vaccination. The germline CDR1 and CDR2 sequences are SEHNR and FQNEAQ (reference sequence). Germline trimming cut 4 bases from V and 4 bases from J; bases unmatched to any gene: 6. This CDR3 contains 16 residues. Each CDR3 protein gets one entry after TCRdb re-called the 5' RACE reads with MiXCR. Found here are under 300,000 distinct CDR3 sequences, roughly 6.3% of them singletons; the top ten hold around 1%. This chain joins TRBV7-9 and TRBJ2-6; TRBD1 agrees at 8 bases. The sequencing used CD4+ T cells sorted from PBMCs, collected on the day of the yellow fever booster vaccination. This sequence was found in a man aged 30 to 39 who received the YFV17D yellow fever vaccine. The CDR3, as DNA: TGTGCCAGCAGCTACGGCAGGGGGCCAGGGGCCAACGTCCTGACTTTC. Translated, it gives CASSYGRGPGANVLTF. Based on the CDR3 plus reference TRBV7-9 and TRBJ2-6, the full variable domain is DTGVSQNPRHKITKRGQNVTFRCDPISEHNRLYWYRQTLGQGPEFLTYFQNEAQLEKSRLLSDRFSAERPKGSFSTLEIQRTEQGDSAMYLCASSYGRGPGANVLTFGAGSRLTVL.